The rows below give T cell receptor beta chains drawn from one sample of a study of shared clonotypes between healthy human individuals. The data were produced by immunoSEQ multiplex PCR, yet TCRdb's version contains in-frame clones alone and is incomplete. This table holds 2 million to 2.5 million clones, more than 85% found once. Sequencing was carried out using naive CD4+ T cells from PBMCs. The receptor source for this set is a man aged 18 to 30 in good health. Some clones in this sample may be carry-over from other donors' samples. Each CDR3 is given with its conserved first and last residue. The D gene is left open where the match is weak. Expanded clones get a size class; other rows say once, few or many, or leave the size out.

size,V,J,D,DNA,CDR3
NA,TRBV18,TRBJ2-7,NA,TGTGCCAGCTCACCACCGGGATTTTTGAGCTCCTACGAGCAGTACTTC,CASSPPGFLSSYEQYF
NA,TRBV6-6,TRBJ2-3,NA,TGTGCCAGCAGTTACTCGATGGTCGGGGGGCGGGCTACGCAGTATTTT,CASSYSMVGGRATQYF
NA,TRBV7-7,TRBJ2-1,NA,TGTGCCCTTGGGGAGTTTGGGGGCTACAATGAGCAGTTCTTC,CALGEFGGYNEQFF
NA,TRBV6-1,TRBJ2-3,NA,TGTGCCAGCTCAGACTATCCCTTCACAGATACGCAGTATTTT,CASSDYPFTDTQYF
NA,TRBV27,TRBJ2-1,TRBD2,TGTGCCAGCAGTCCGGGACTAGCGGGAGTCAATGAGCAGTTCTTC,CASSPGLAGVNEQFF
once,TRBV21-1,TRBJ2-5,NA,TGTGCCAGCAGGAGGTGGGGGGCGACTTCCGAAGAGACCCAGTACTTC,CASRRWGATSEETQYF
few,TRBV30,TRBJ1-2,NA,TGTGCCTGGAGCCTGGAGGGGTATGGCTACACCTTC,CAWSLEGYGYTF
NA,TRBV28,TRBJ2-7,NA,TGTGCCAGCAGTTCCCCCTTTGGCGGGGTCTACGAGCAGTACTTC,CASSSPFGGVYEQYF
NA,TRBV10-3,TRBJ2-5,TRBD2,TGTGCCACCGGGACTAGCGGACTCCAAGAGACCCAGTACTTC,CATGTSGLQETQYF
NA,TRBV30,TRBJ2-7,TRBD2,TGTGCCTGGAGTTTTTCGCCGGGACTAGCGGGATACGAGCAGTACTTC,CAWSFSPGLAGYEQYF
once,TRBV28,TRBJ1-2,TRBD1,TGTGCCAGCAGATCCGCGGACAGGGTGGTTAATGGCTACACCTTC,CASRSADRVVNGYTF
NA,TRBV7-9,TRBJ2-7,TRBD1,TGTGCCAGCAGCTCGGACAGGGGCGAGCAGTACTTC,CASSSDRGEQYF
NA,TRBV5-4,TRBJ1-1,TRBD1,TGTGCCAGCAGCCGGGGACAGAACATGAACACTGAAGCTTTCTTT,CASSRGQNMNTEAFF